This T cell receptor beta chain was captured in a study of T cells after yellow fever vaccination. Study at large: Preparation used SMART-Seq v4 Ultra Low Input for the low-cell-number fractions.

There are a few counts of this clonotype. TCRdb reprocessed the 5' RACE reads via MiXCR and lists one record per CDR3 protein. The profile covers around 250,000 distinct CDR3 sequences, with less than 9% appearing a single time and roughly 0.9% taken by the ten largest. Sequenced here: CD4+ T cells sorted from PBMCs, sampled 15 days after the yellow fever booster vaccination. The clonotype comes from a man aged 25 to 45 who received the YFV17D yellow fever vaccine.

CDR3 region: CASSQNVQETQYF. The CDR3 DNA reads TGCGCCAGCAGCCAAAATGTTCAAGAGACCCAGTACTTC. The J gene is TRBJ2-5, the V gene TRBV4-1; D is undetermined. Per germline, CDR1 MGHRA and CDR2 YSYEKL. The CDR3 length is 13 residues. The V and J ends lost 2 bases and 2 bases respectively, with 6 bases between them.